The next 14 T cell receptor beta chains were all read from a single sample in a study of response to subunit inactivated influenza vaccine. TCRdb independently ran MiXCR on the RT-PCR reads; one entry per CDR3 protein. Of 500,000 to 550,000 distinct CDR3 sequences in the sample, roughly 7.9% are singletons; the top ten hold over 10%. The specimen comprised PBMCs from blood, sampled less than 30 months after vaccination. The source of these receptors is a man between 50 and 75 years old who received an inactivated influenza vaccine.

This clonotype appeared a few times. V usage is TRBV4-3 and J usage is TRBJ1-4; D may be TRBD1 (5 bases). Per the germline V gene, CDR1 is LGHNA and CDR2 is YSLEER. The CDR3 runs 14 residues. V lost 4 bases to trimming and J lost 8 bases, with 14 bases between them. The DNA for the CDR3 is TGCGCCAGCAGCCTACTCGGACATACGGAAAAACTGTTTTTT. It codes for CASSLLGHTEKLFF.

There are a few counts of this clonotype. This chain connects TRBV7-2 to TRBJ2-7, with D perhaps TRBD1 (5 bases). The V and J ends lost 1 base and 0 bases respectively, with 13 bases between them. This CDR3 has 16 residues. CDR1 SGHTA and CDR2 FQGNSA come from the germline V gene. CDR3 sequence: CASSLGRATGSYEQYF. CDR3 in DNA: TGTGCCAGCAGCTTAGGCAGGGCTACGGGCTCCTACGAGCAGTACTTC. Full variable domain (remainder filled in from reference TRBV7-2 and TRBJ2-7): GAGVSQSPSNKVTEKGKDVELRCDPISGHTALYWYRQSLGQGLEFLIYFQGNSAPDKSGLPSDRFSAERTGGSVSTLTIQRTQQEDSAVYLCASSLGRATGSYEQYFGPGTRLTVT.

This clonotype was recorded at least ten times. V gene TRBV7-9 combines with J gene TRBJ1-1; unclear D gene. Trimming shortened V by 2 bases and J by 1 base, and 5 bases separated the two germline ends. CDR3 length: 13 residues. The germline V gene has CDR1 SEHNR and CDR2 FQNEAQ (reference sequence). This CDR3 is CASSLSANTEAFF. CDR3 DNA: TGTGCCAGCAGCTTATCTGCGAACACTGAAGCTTTCTTT.

There are a few counts of this clonotype. The chain recombines TRBV28 with TRBJ2-5; either TRBD1 or TRBD2 may supply D (5 bases each). The CDR3 consists of 17 residues. Trimming took 4 bases from V and 5 from J, leaving 23 bases between them. Germline CDR1 MDHEN, CDR2 SYDVKM. The chain's CDR3 is CASSSPLASGSLETQYF. CDR3 DNA sequence: TGTGCCAGCAGTTCCCCGCTTGCGTCAGGGAGTCTTGAGACCCAGTACTTC.

V is TRBV5-1 and J is TRBJ2-3; D gene uncertain. Trimming shortened V by 0 bases and J by 2 bases, and 10 bases separated the two germline ends. The germline V gene has CDR1 SGHRS and CDR2 YFSETQ. The CDR3 totals 15 residues. CDR3 sequence (DNA): TGCGCCAGCAGCTTGGACCGCCTCCTCACAGATACGCAGTATTTT. As protein: CASSLDRLLTDTQYF.

This clonotype was seen ten or more times. This rearrangement joins TRBV24-1 to TRBJ2-3; D is ambiguous. The CDR3 length is 15 residues. The V end lost 2 bases, the J end lost 5 bases, and 13 bases lay between the germline ends. Per germline, CDR1 KGHDR and CDR2 SFDVKD. CDR3 bases: TGTGCCACCAGTGATTCAGTGGGGTATGTAGATACGCAGTATTTT. It translates to CATSDSVGYVDTQYF.

V gene TRBV15 combines with J gene TRBJ1-2, with TRBD1 matching over 8 bases. CDR1 LNHNV and CDR2 YYDKDF come from the germline V gene (reference sequence). CDR3 length: 17 amino acids. V shed 5 bases, J shed 2 bases, and the junction held 13 bases outside the gene matches. CDR3 residues: CATSGQGARPPNYGYTF. The CDR3 bases are TGTGCCACCAGCGGGCAGGGGGCGCGGCCCCCCAACTATGGCTACACCTTC.

The chain is built from TRBV6-1 and TRBJ2-1; 9 positions match TRBD1. The CDR3 sequence is 15 residues long. Looked up from germline, CDR1 is MNHNS and CDR2 is SASEGT. J gave up 7 bases and V 0 bases, and 4 bases lay outside the gene matches. CDR3 sequence (DNA): TGTGCCAGCAGTGAAGCCCCGGGACAGGGTAATGAGCAGTTCTTC. This encodes CASSEAPGQGNEQFF.

This clonotype was picked up a small number of times. V is TRBV7-8 and J is TRBJ2-4, with D possibly being TRBD2 (6 bases). Trimming removed 5 bases from V and 1 base from J, with 9 bases in between. CDR3 length: 14 residues. Germline V lookup: CDR1 SGHVS, CDR2 FQNEAQ. DNA for the CDR3: TGTGCCAGCAGCGTGGGGGGTGCCAAAAACATTCAGTACTTC. This encodes CASSVGGAKNIQYF. Based on the CDR3 plus reference TRBV7-8 and TRBJ2-4, the full variable domain is GAGVSQSPRYKVAKRGQDVALRCDPISGHVSLFWYQQALGQGPEFLTYFQNEAQLDKSGLPSDRFFAERPEGSVSTLKIQRTQQEDSAVYLCASSVGGAKNIQYFGAGTRLSVL.

On this clonotype itself: A read error may produce the germline difference seen at one junction end. The V and J genes are TRBV20-1 and TRBJ1-5; 7 bases are shared with TRBD1. Per germline, CDR1 DFQATT and CDR2 SNEGSKA (reference sequence). The CDR3 is 14 residues long. In nucleotides, the CDR3 is TGCAGTGCTAGAAAGACAGGGTTCAATCAGCACCAGCATTTT. It encodes CSARKTGFNQHQHF.

V gene TRBV9 combines with J gene TRBJ2-3; D is unclear. The germline V gene encodes CDR1 SGDLS and CDR2 YYNGEE. The CDR3 totals 16 residues. The V gene lost 0 bases and the J gene lost 6 bases, with 17 bases spanning the gap. CDR3 coding DNA: TGTGCCAGCAGCGTAGGGATAGCCTTAGGGATTGATACGCAGTATTTT. Protein: CASSVGIALGIDTQYF.

The table lists this clonotype with a few counts. This chain connects TRBV6-1 to TRBJ2-2, with 15 positions matching TRBD2. V lost 5 bases and J lost 3; bases outside the gene matches: 1. This CDR3 is 16 amino acids long. Germline CDR1 and CDR2: MNHNS and SASEGT. The CDR3 DNA sequence: TGTGCCAGCAGTCGGACTAGCGGGAGGGACACCGGGGAGCTGTTTTTT. It yields the protein CASSRTSGRDTGELFF.

This clonotype was seen ten or more times. The chain employs TRBV6-2 or TRBV6-3 and TRBJ2-1; D not resolved. Trimming left V 0 bases short and J 3 bases short, with 6 bases between. Per germline, CDR1 MNHEY and CDR2 SVGEGT. This CDR3 has 14 amino acids. Here the CDR3 DNA reads TGTGCCAGCAGTTACTCAACCGACTACAATGAGCAGTTCTTC. It encodes CASSYSTDYNEQFF.

This clonotype has more than one count but fewer than ten. DNA of the CDR3: TGTGCCAGCAGCTTAGGCGGACTAGCGGGAGTCACCGGGGAGCTGTTTTTT. It is translated as CASSLGGLAGVTGELFF. The V call is TRBV7-2, the J call TRBJ2-2; the match to TRBD2 covers 13 bases. The CDR3 contains 17 residues. Germline lookup yields CDR1 SGHTA and CDR2 FQGNSA. Unmatched junction bases numbered 3, after V lost 1 base and J lost 4 bases.